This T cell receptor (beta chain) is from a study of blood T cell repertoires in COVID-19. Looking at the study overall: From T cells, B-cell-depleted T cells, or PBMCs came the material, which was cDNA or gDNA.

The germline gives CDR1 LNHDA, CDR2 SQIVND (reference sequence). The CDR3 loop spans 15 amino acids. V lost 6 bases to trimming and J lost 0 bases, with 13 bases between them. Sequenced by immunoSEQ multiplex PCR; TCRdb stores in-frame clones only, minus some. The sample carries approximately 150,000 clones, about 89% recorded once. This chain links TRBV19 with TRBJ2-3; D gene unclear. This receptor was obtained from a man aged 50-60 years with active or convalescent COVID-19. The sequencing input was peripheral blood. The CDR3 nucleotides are TGTGCCAGTAGCTACAGCAAAACTAGCACAGATACGCAGTATTTT. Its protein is CASSYSKTSTDTQYF.